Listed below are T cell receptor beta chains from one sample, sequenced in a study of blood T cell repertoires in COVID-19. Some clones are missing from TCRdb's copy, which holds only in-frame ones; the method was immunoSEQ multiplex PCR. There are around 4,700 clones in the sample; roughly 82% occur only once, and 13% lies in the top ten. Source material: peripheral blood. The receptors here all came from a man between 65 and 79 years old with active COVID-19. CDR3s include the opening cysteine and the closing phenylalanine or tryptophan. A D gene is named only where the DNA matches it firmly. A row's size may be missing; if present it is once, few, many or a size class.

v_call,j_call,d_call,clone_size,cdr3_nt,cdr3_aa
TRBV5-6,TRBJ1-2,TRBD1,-,TGTGCCAGCAGCTTGGGGACAGGGGTGGTGAGAGGCTACACCTTC,CASSLGTGVVRGYTF
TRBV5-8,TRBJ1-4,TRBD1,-,TGTGCCAGCAGCTTGATGAGGACAGGACTTAATGAAAAACTGTTTTTT,CASSLMRTGLNEKLFF
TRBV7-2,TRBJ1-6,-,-,TGTGCCAGCAGTCCGAGACAGGCCTATAATTCACCCCTCCACTTT,CASSPRQAYNSPLHF
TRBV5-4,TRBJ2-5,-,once,TGTGCCAGCAGCTGGACTAATAGGGAGACCCAGTACTTC,CASSWTNRETQYF
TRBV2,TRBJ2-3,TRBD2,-,TGTGCCAGCAAGGGACTAGCGGGGGGTTGGTATTTT,CASKGLAGGWYF
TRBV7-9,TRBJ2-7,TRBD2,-,TGTGCCAGCAGCCCATCCCCGTGGGGGGACTATTACGAGCAGTACTTC,CASSPSPWGDYYEQYF
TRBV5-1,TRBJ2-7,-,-,TGCGCCAGCAGCTACCCCCGCGAAGGAGACTACGAGCAGTACTTC,CASSYPREGDYEQYF
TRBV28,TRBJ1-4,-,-,TGTGCCAGCTTTTCCAAAGGGGGATACGATGAAAAACTGTTTTTT,CASFSKGGYDEKLFF
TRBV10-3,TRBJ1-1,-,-,TGTGCCATCAGTGGCCCCGGGGTCGGGACTGAAGCTTTCTTT,CAISGPGVGTEAFF
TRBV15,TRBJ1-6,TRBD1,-,TGTGCCACCAGCAGAGATCCGACAGGGTTAAATAATTCACCCCTCCACTTT,CATSRDPTGLNNSPLHF
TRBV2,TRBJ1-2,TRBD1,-,TGTGCCAGCACCAAAAACCGGGACAGCCACTACACCTTC,CASTKNRDSHYTF
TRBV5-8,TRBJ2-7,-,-,TGTGCCAGCAGCCGCGGGACCCAAAGGGAGCAGTACTTC,CASSRGTQREQYF
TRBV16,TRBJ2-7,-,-,TGTGCCAGCAGCCAGGAGGGGTACGAGCAGTACTTC,CASSQEGYEQYF
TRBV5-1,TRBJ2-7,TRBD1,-,TGCGCCAGCAGTCTCTTCCCTCCGGGACAGGGCACTAACGGGAAGTTCTTC,CASSLFPPGQGTNGKFF
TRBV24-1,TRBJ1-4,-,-,TGTGCCACCAGTGATTTGGAGAGAAGCCCGCGCCGGTCTGAAAAACTGTTTTTT,CATSDLERSPRRSEKLFF
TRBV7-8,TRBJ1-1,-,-,TGTGCCAGCAGCTTAGCGGGCCAGGTGGTAGCTTTCTTT,CASSLAGQVVAFF
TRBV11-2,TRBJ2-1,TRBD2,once,TGTGCCAGCAGCTTAGATAGGGCTAGCGGGGGGCATGAGCAGTTCTTC,CASSLDRASGGHEQFF
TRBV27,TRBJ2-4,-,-,TGTGCCAGCAGACCAGGGGTCCCGGGGGCCAAAAACATTCAGTACTTC,CASRPGVPGAKNIQYF
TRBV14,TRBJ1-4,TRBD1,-,TGTGCCAGCAGCCAGCAAAACAGGGGGTTTGGTGAAAAACTGTTTTTT,CASSQQNRGFGEKLFF
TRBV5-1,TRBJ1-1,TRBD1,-,TGCGCCAGCAGTCTCGGACAGGACGCGGTTGAAGCTTTCTTT,CASSLGQDAVEAFF
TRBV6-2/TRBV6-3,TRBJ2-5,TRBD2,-,TGTGCCAGCAGTCCCGGACTAGCGGGGGTGGAGACCCAGTACTTC,CASSPGLAGVETQYF
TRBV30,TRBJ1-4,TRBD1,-,TGTGCCTGGAGTCGAGGACAGGTCTTTAATGAAAAACTGTTTTTT,CAWSRGQVFNEKLFF